This T cell receptor beta chain was recorded in a study of CD8 T cells in Susac syndrome. With random hexamers, reverse transcription was performed on about 0.45 to 1 ug of RNA. One entry per CDR3 protein, called by TCRdb with MiXCR from the immunoSEQ multiplex PCR reads. The sample lists about 400,000 distinct CDR3 sequences, approximately 89% occurring once. This receptor was taken from a human donor with multiple sclerosis. The sequenced material came from CD8+ T cells from PBMCs.

This CDR3 is CASSLGPNEETQYF. Written as DNA, the CDR3 is TGTGCCAGCAGCCTGGGACCTAACGAAGAGACCCAGTACTTC. The V and J genes are TRBV5-5 and TRBJ2-5, with D possibly called TRBD1 or TRBD2 (5 bases each). The CDR3 contains 14 residues. Germline values: CDR1 SGHKS, CDR2 YYEKEE (reference sequence). V shed 4 bases and J shed 3 bases, with 13 bases lying between them.